These T cell receptor beta chains were read from a single sample in a study of cytomegalovirus exposure and HLA in healthy donors. TCRdb keeps only in-frame clones here, not all; method: immunoSEQ multiplex PCR. The sample holds approximately 58,000 clones. The material sequenced was PBMCs. The receptors derive from a man aged 25 to 45 in good health and CMV-seropositive. Each CDR3 is given with its conserved first and last residue.

TRBV19	TRBJ2-7	CASSIDHHGGKQYF
TRBV9	TRBJ2-7	CASSASNIDYEQYF
TRBV10-2	TRBJ2-7	CASSESYLAGGLYEQYF
TRBV5-4	TRBJ1-1	CASSLDPAGQMNTEAFF
TRBV5-1	TRBJ2-7	CASSLGSSYEQYF
TRBV7-6	TRBJ2-1	CASRRKVDDRYNEQFF
TRBV7-9	TRBJ2-7	CASSLGLAGGGEQYF
TRBV15	TRBJ2-7	CATSREVGGAGQYF
TRBV25-1	TRBJ2-3	CASSAAGGTDTQYF
TRBV5-4	TRBJ2-3	CASSWRGGTDTQYF
TRBV4-1	TRBJ1-4	CASSRTGTVVEKLFF
TRBV6-4	TRBJ2-5	CASSFLPGETQYF
TRBV6-5	TRBJ1-2	CASSYSQGAGYGYTF
TRBV6-5	TRBJ2-7	CASRDRDRGSYEQYF
TRBV4-2	TRBJ2-7	CASSQGNTGSYEQYF
TRBV6-1	TRBJ2-7	CASSEILQASYEQYF
TRBV30	TRBJ1-1	CAWKQDYTEAFF
TRBV11-2	TRBJ1-1	CASSLDSISEAFF
TRBV5-1	TRBJ1-2	CASSMGQGNYGYTF
TRBV9	TRBJ1-1	CASSPGDRHMNTEAFF
TRBV6-5	TRBJ2-1	CASSPQGSSYNEQFF
TRBV6-5	TRBJ2-7	CASTSGGLGSYEQYF
TRBV7-2	TRBJ1-5	CASSWTDQPQHF
TRBV30	TRBJ2-7	CAWSLEPGREQSF
TRBV29-1	TRBJ2-7	CSVARRTGGRRPYEQYF
TRBV4-1	TRBJ1-5	CASSQDDRYYNQPQHF
TRBV6-5	TRBJ1-2	CASSPHDDLGYTF
TRBV30	TRBJ1-2	CAWSRQVNYGYTF
TRBV9	TRBJ2-6	CASSVVGQGFSGANVLTF
TRBV30	TRBJ1-5	CAWSKPQGSNQPQHF
TRBV14	TRBJ1-5	CASSLRQGLAQHF
TRBV4-2	TRBJ2-3	CASSQDGTSATDTQYF
TRBV2	TRBJ1-3	CASREGGSGNTIYF
TRBV15	TRBJ2-7	CATSRAGDRGLYEQYF
TRBV2	TRBJ2-2	CASTRDYGTGELFF
TRBV6-5	TRBJ2-5	CASSHQESETQYF
TRBV6-4	TRBJ1-4	CASSEQGNGGEKLFF
TRBV7-2	TRBJ1-1	CASSLRTRGGTEAFF
TRBV30	TRBJ2-5	CAWSVIAGEETQYF
TRBV4-1	TRBJ2-7	CASSQDPRAGYEQYF
TRBV4-1	TRBJ1-2	CASSLGVNANYGYTF
TRBV9	TRBJ1-1	CASSAGVNTEAFF
TRBV30	TRBJ2-7	CAWSVGGGGTYEQYF
TRBV7-9	TRBJ1-2	CASSYREGSGNYGYTF
TRBV10-2	TRBJ2-3	CASCPVGWTDTQYF
TRBV20-1	TRBJ1-2	CSALDSYGYTF
TRBV18	TRBJ1-4	CASSPAGTGSEKLFF
TRBV5-1	TRBJ1-1	CASSGEGNTEAFF
TRBV14	TRBJ2-5	CASSPYGQGETQYF
TRBV9	TRBJ2-1	CASSVEAVINNEQFF
TRBV7-2	TRBJ2-1	CASSSAWARGGSDNEQFF
TRBV15	TRBJ2-7	CATSPRLEGIPGWEQYF
TRBV5-4	TRBJ2-1	CASGTQTGGRNEQFF
TRBV30	TRBJ1-1	CAWSPGTGLNTEAFF
TRBV29-1	TRBJ2-7	CSATGQGPLVEQYF
TRBV5-3	TRBJ2-6	CARIRGPAGANVLTF